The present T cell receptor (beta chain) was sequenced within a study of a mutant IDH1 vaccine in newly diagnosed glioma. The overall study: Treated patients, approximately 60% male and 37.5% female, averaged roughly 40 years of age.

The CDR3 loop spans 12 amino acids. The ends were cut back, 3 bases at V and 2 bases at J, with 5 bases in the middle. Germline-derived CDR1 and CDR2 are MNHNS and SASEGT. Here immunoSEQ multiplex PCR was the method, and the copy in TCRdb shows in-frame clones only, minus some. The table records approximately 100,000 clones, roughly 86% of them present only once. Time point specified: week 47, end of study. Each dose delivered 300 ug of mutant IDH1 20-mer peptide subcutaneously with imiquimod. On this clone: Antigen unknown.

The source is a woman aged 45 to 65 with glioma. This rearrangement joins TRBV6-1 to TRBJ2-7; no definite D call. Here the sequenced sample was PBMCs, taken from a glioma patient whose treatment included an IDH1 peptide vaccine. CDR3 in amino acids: CASSERAYEQYF. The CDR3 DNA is TGTGCCAGCAGTGAGAGAGCCTACGAGCAGTACTTC.